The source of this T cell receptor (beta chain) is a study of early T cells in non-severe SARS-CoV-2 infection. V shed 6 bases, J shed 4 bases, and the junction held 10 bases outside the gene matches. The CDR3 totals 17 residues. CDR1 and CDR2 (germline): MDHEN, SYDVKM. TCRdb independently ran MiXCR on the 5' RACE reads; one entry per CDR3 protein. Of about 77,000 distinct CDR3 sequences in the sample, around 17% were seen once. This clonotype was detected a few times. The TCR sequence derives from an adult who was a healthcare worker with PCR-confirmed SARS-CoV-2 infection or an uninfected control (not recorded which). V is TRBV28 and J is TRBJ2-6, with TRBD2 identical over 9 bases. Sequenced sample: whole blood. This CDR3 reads CASSPSSSGTGANVLTF. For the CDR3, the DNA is TGTGCCAGCAGCCCCTCCTCTAGCGGGACGGGGGCCAACGTCCTGACTTTC.